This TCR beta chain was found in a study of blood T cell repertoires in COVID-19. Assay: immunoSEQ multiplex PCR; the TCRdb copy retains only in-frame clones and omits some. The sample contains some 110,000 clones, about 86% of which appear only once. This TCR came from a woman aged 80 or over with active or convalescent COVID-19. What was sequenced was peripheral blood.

The CDR3 DNA sequence: TGTGCCAGCAGCGTAGCGACAGGCAACACCATATATTTT. It codes for CASSVATGNTIYF. The chain combines TRBV9 with TRBJ1-3; perhaps TRBD1 as D (6 bases). V was clipped by 0 bases and J by 7 bases, with 8 bases between them. This CDR3 region has 13 residues. Germline V gene lookup returns CDR1 SGDLS and CDR2 YYNGEE.